These 21 T cell receptor beta chains were sequenced from one sample in a study of regulatory T cells in long-lasting Graves disease. With iRepertoire HTBI primers and Arm-PCR of CDR3 regions, TCR beta libraries were built. MiXCR, applied by TCRdb to the multiplex PCR reads, yields one record per CDR3 protein. The sample lists a few hundred thousand distinct CDR3 sequences, roughly 24% seen once, with approximately 27% in the top ten. The time point denotes: persistent/refractory GD, antithyroid drugs over 5 years with positive TRAb. PBMCs provided the RNA from which the TCR library was made. The sequencing used peripheral blood mononuclear cells (PBMCs), collected when the disease was refractory, from a patient treated with antithyroid drugs. Receptor source: a middle-aged woman with Graves disease.

The chain combines TRBV6-1 with TRBJ1-1, with 10 bases identical to TRBD1. CDR1 MNHNS and CDR2 SASEGT come from the germline V gene. J gave up 4 bases and V 6 bases, and 14 bases lay outside the gene matches. This CDR3 contains 17 residues. For the CDR3, the DNA is TGTGCCAGCAGACTCCGAATTGACAGGGGGCCCGGCACTGAAGCTTTCTTT. It translates to CASRLRIDRGPGTEAFF.

This clonotype came up once. The rearrangement links TRBV7-6 to TRBJ1-1; 7 bases agree with TRBD1. Trimming cost V 5 bases and J 3 bases; bases outside gene matches: 6. CDR1 and CDR2 from the germline V gene are SGHVS and FNYEAQ. The CDR3 loop spans 14 amino acids. The CDR3 DNA reads as TGTGCCAGCAGCCGAGGGGGCGCGTACACTGAAGCTTTCTTT. Translating gives CASSRGGAYTEAFF.

This clonotype was detected ten times or more. V is TRBV2 and J is TRBJ1-5, with TRBD1 matching 9 bases. The CDR3 runs to 16 residues. Germline CDR1 is SNHLY and CDR2 is FYNNEI. The J segment lost 2 bases and the V segment lost 4 bases, leaving 6 bases of the junction unmatched. The DNA for the CDR3 is TGTGCCAGCAGTGGCGGGACAGGGATCGGCAATCAGCCCCAGCATTTT. Translation gives CASSGGTGIGNQPQHF. The full variable domain, with the rest looked up from reference TRBV2 and TRBJ1-5, is EPEVTQTPSHQVTQMGQEVILRCVPISNHLYFYWYRQILGQKVEFLVSFYNNEISEKSEIFDDQFSVERPDGSNFTLKIRSTKLEDSAMYFCASSGGTGIGNQPQHFGDGTRLSIL.

This clonotype was seen at least ten times. The chain employs TRBV29-1 and TRBJ1-1; a possible D gene is TRBD1 (5 bases). Trimming left V 4 bases short and J 2 bases short, with 14 bases between. There are 14 residues in the CDR3. CDR1 is SQVTM, CDR2 ANQGSEA, per germline. CDR3 in DNA: TGCAGCGTTGCCGTCTGGGACGGAAACACTGAAGCTTTCTTT. Protein: CSVAVWDGNTEAFF. Full variable domain (rest looked up from reference TRBV29-1 and TRBJ1-1): SAVISQKPSRDICQRGTSLTIQCQVDSQVTMMFWYRQQPGQSLTLIATANQGSEATYESGFVIDKFPISRPNLTFSTLTVSNMSPEDSSIYLCSVAVWDGNTEAFFGQGTRLTVV.

The V and J genes are TRBV28 and TRBJ1-4; D gene ambiguous. V lost 2 bases and J 13 bases, leaving 17 bases between the germline ends. CDR1 and CDR2 from the germline V gene are MDHEN and SYDVKM. The CDR3 is 14 amino acids. The CDR3 spells CASSLDPLAKGLFF. DNA for the CDR3: TGTGCCAGCAGTTTAGATCCTTTAGCCAAAGGACTGTTTTTT.

This clonotype was counted many times. The chain recombines TRBV2 with TRBJ1-3; possible D gene TRBD1, 5 bases. The CDR3 loop spans 16 amino acids. The V gene's germline CDR1 is SNHLY and CDR2 FYNNEI. Trimming removed 11 bases from V and 0 bases from J, with 20 bases in between. CDR3 residues: CAVSEGRQFSGNTIYF. DNA of the CDR3: TGTGCCGTATCCGAGGGGCGGCAATTCTCTGGAAACACCATATATTTT.

At least ten counts were recorded for this clonotype. This chain links TRBV15 with TRBJ1-5; D remains ambiguous. CDR1 and CDR2 from the germline V gene are LNHNV and YYDKDF (reference sequence). Trimming took off 1 base at V and 0 bases at J, with 7 bases between the two ends. This CDR3 comprises 15 residues. CDR3 nucleotide sequence: TGTGCCACCAGCAGAGGGCGGGGTAGCAATCAGCCCCAGCATTTT. Its translation is CATSRGRGSNQPQHF.

The chain couples TRBV27 to TRBJ1-5; D might be TRBD1 (5 bases). V lost 8 bases and J lost 2, with 10 bases in between. CDR1 and CDR2 from the germline V gene are MNHEY and SMNVEV (reference sequence). The CDR3 runs 13 residues. DNA of the CDR3: TGTGCCAGCTCGTCGGGGCGCAATCAGCCCCAGCATTTT. Its protein product is CASSSGRNQPQHF.

This clonotype came up many times. The J gene is TRBJ2-2, the V gene TRBV12-3 or TRBV12-4; tentative D call: TRBD2 (6 bases). This CDR3 spans 14 amino acids. V was shortened by 6 bases and J by 0 bases, with 8 bases between the two germline ends. CDR3: CASSRLANTGELFF. The DNA of the CDR3 is TGTGCCAGCAGCCGACTAGCGAACACCGGGGAGCTGTTTTTT.

The V call is TRBV27, the J call TRBJ1-1; tentative D call: TRBD1 (5 bases). The V end was cut by 6 bases, the J end by 4 bases, with 18 bases between. In germline, CDR1 is MNHEY, CDR2 SMNVEV (reference sequence). The CDR3 length is 15 residues. CDR3 amino acids: CASSAWGSNPTEAFF. The CDR3 coding sequence is TGTGCCAGCAGCGCCTGGGGCAGCAACCCCACTGAAGCTTTCTTT.

The chain combines TRBV3-1 with TRBJ1-4, with D perhaps TRBD1 (5 bases). Trimming stripped 1 base from V and 0 bases from J, with 12 bases between. The germline gives CDR1 LGHDT, CDR2 YNNKEL (reference sequence). The CDR3 totals 17 residues. The CDR3 here is CASSQALDRATNEKLFF. In DNA form, the CDR3 reads TGTGCCAGCAGCCAAGCCCTTGACAGAGCAACTAATGAAAAACTGTTTTTT.

This clonotype was observed many times. V is TRBV2 and J is TRBJ1-1; 9 bases are a match to TRBD1. The germline gives CDR1 SNHLY, CDR2 FYNNEI. The CDR3 extends over 13 amino acids. Germline trimming cut 6 bases from V and 8 bases from J; bases unmatched to any gene: 7. The DNA of the CDR3 is TGTGCCAGCAGAGGACAGGGGCTGCGAGAAGCTTTCTTT. Protein: CASRGQGLREAFF.

To note about this clonotype: A much larger clone differs from this one at a single base, so this may be a read error. The V gene is TRBV10-3, the J gene TRBJ1-2; D uncertain. The CDR3 totals 13 residues. Trimming stripped 4 bases from V and 6 bases from J, with 12 bases between. CDR1 and CDR2 (germline): ENHRY, SYGVKD. The CDR3 DNA is TGTGCCATCAGTGTCAAAGGGAAGCATGGCTACACCTTC. This encodes CAISVKGKHGYTF.

This clonotype was seen repeatedly, ten times or more. V and J are TRBV28 and TRBJ1-5, with a tentative D call TRBD1 (5 bases). Trimming took off 7 bases at V and 0 bases at J, with 10 bases between the two ends. CDR3 size: 14 residues. The V gene's germline CDR1 is MDHEN and CDR2 SYDVKM. DNA of the CDR3: TGTGCCAGCAAAGGACACAATAGCAATCAGCCCCAGCATTTT. Translation: CASKGHNSNQPQHF.

Details on this clonotype: At one end the junction does not follow the germline gene, possibly because of a read error. This rearrangement joins TRBV28 to TRBJ2-7, with D possibly matching TRBD1 (6 bases). The CDR3 consists of 16 residues. Germline loops: CDR1 MDHEN, CDR2 SYDVKM. The DNA of the CDR3 is TGTGCCAGCAGTATCGTGCTCCGGGACAACTCCCACGAGCAGTACTTC. It specifies CASSIVLRDNSHEQYF.

The chain employs TRBV2 and TRBJ2-1, with 11 nucleotides matching TRBD2. Germline lookup yields CDR1 SNHLY and CDR2 FYNNEI. Losses at the gene ends were 7 bases for V and 4 bases for J; bases not matched to a gene: 6. The CDR3 has 15 amino acids. The CDR3 is CASTAGTSGYNEQFF. In DNA, the CDR3 is TGTGCCAGCACCGCCGGGACTAGCGGTTACAATGAGCAGTTCTTC.

CDR3 nucleotides: TGCGCCAGCAGCTTGGGGTTAGTGACACTCGGAAACACCATATATTTT. Translating it yields CASSLGLVTLGNTIYF. The rearrangement uses TRBV5-1 and TRBJ1-3; D not resolved. The CDR3 is 16 residues long. The V gene lost 0 bases and the J gene lost 4 bases, with 14 bases spanning the gap. From germline, CDR1 is SGHRS and CDR2 YFSETQ.

This clonotype was seen ten or more times. The chain couples TRBV2 to TRBJ1-4, with D possibly matching TRBD1 (6 bases). The germline V gene has CDR1 SNHLY and CDR2 FYNNEI. V dropped 2 bases and J dropped 0 bases, with 13 bases sitting between them. The CDR3 is 17 amino acids. The CDR3 bases are TGTGCCAGCAGTGAACGCAGGGGCGGTGCAACTAATGAAAAACTGTTTTTT. Amino acids: CASSERRGGATNEKLFF. The whole variable domain, filled in from reference TRBV2 and TRBJ1-4, reads EPEVTQTPSHQVTQMGQEVILRCVPISNHLYFYWYRQILGQKVEFLVSFYNNEISEKSEIFDDQFSVERPDGSNFTLKIRSTKLEDSAMYFCASSERRGGATNEKLFFGSGTQLSVL.

To note about this clonotype: The junction shows a germline mismatch at one end, possibly a read error. The V call is TRBV4-2, the J call TRBJ2-5; no definite D call. Per germline, CDR1 LGHNA and CDR2 YNFKEQ. The CDR3 runs to 17 residues. In DNA, the CDR3 is TGTGCCAGCAGCCCCCAAAAAGGTCCAGATCAGAACGAGACCCAATACTTC. This gives the protein CASSPQKGPDQNETQYF.

This clonotype was seen ten or more times. V gene TRBV20-1 combines with J gene TRBJ2-1, with D unclear. The CDR3 spans 15 residues. Germline CDR1 is DFQATT and CDR2 is SNEGSKA (reference sequence). Trimming left V 0 bases short and J 8 bases short, with 17 bases between. The CDR3 DNA reads TGCAGTGCTAGAGATCCGGGTGGGATCCTGGATGAGCAGTTCTTC. Its protein product is CSARDPGGILDEQFF.

This clonotype appeared a few times. This chain uses TRBV6-1 with TRBJ2-7, with D perhaps matching TRBD2 (6 bases). The CDR3 consists of 14 residues. Germline values: CDR1 MNHNS, CDR2 SASEGT. V was shortened by 8 bases and J by 6 bases, with 20 bases between the two germline ends. The CDR3: CASFSGTRTGEQYF. Here the CDR3 DNA reads TGTGCCAGCTTTTCCGGGACTCGGACTGGCGAGCAGTACTTC.